This TCR beta chain is drawn from a study of OX40 agonist ivuxolimab in advanced cancers. Study details: The group had a mean age of around 60 years, ranged from about 20 to 90, and was around 82% male. Three patients, one with hepatocellular carcinoma and two with cutaneous melanoma, responded partially. General study findings and limits: Antigen specificity was not determined for the expanded peripheral T cells.

The germline V gene has CDR1 MNHNS and CDR2 SASEGT. The V segment lost 0 bases and the J segment 5 bases; nucleotides outside the gene matches: 6. The CDR3 consists of 15 residues. Worth noting for this clone: Its antigen is unknown. The same CDR3 is also encoded by other DNA sequences in this sample.

Any history of autoimmune disease or systemic immunosuppression disqualified patients. The assay was immunoSEQ multiplex PCR, and TCRdb's table has in-frame clones only and misses some. This sample has about 53,000 clones, with approximately 84% found just once. The sample consisted of CD4+ or CD8+ T cells sorted from blood, taken in a trial of the OX40 agonist ivuxolimab. The chain is built from TRBV6-1 and TRBJ1-1; 7 bases are a match to TRBD1. The clonotype originates from an adult with an advanced solid tumor such as melanoma, head and neck, liver or kidney cancer. Written as DNA, the CDR3 is TGTGCCAGCAGTGAAGCGAGGGGGCGCGGGACTGAAGCTTTCTTT. Translating gives CASSEARGRGTEAFF.